A single sample gave rise to the 21 T cell receptor beta chains below, sequenced in a study of cytomegalovirus exposure and HLA in healthy donors. The primer mix had 60 Vbeta and 13 Jbeta primers. Clones were sequenced by immunoSEQ multiplex PCR, and TCRdb holds only the in-frame ones, with some missing. The sample records some 83,000 clones, about 81% being singletons. The specimen sequenced was PBMCs. These receptor sequences come from a man aged 55 to 70 in good health and CMV-seronegative.

This chain connects TRBV5-1 to TRBJ2-7; 12 positions match TRBD1. CDR1 SGHRS and CDR2 YFSETQ come from the germline V gene. The CDR3 totals 13 residues. The V and J ends lost 4 bases and 7 bases, in that order; junction bases with no gene match: 3. The DNA of the CDR3 is TGCGCCAGCAGCCGGGGACAGGGGGCTGAGCAGTACTTC. Protein: CASSRGQGAEQYF.

V and J are TRBV19 and TRBJ2-4, with TRBD1 matching 8 bases. Trimming at V came to 7 bases and at J to 1 base, leaving 6 bases not matched to a gene. Germline-derived CDR1 and CDR2 are LNHDA and SQIVND (reference sequence). This CDR3 is 15 amino acids long. CDR3 sequence: CASTMGQAAKNIQYF. CDR3 in DNA: TGTGCCAGTACCATGGGACAGGCGGCCAAAAACATTCAGTACTTC. Full variable domain (missing parts from reference TRBV19 and TRBJ2-4): DGGITQSPKYLFRKEGQNVTLSCEQNLNHDAMYWYRQDPGQGLRLIYYSQIVNDFQKGDIAEGYSVSREKKESFPLTVTSAQKNPTAFYLCASTMGQAAKNIQYFGAGTRLSVL.

This chain connects TRBV7-9 to TRBJ2-7; perhaps TRBD1 as D (6 bases). Germline assignment: CDR1 SEHNR and CDR2 FQNEAQ (reference sequence). Trimming took 5 bases from V and 4 from J, leaving 15 bases between them. CDR3 size: 14 residues. CDR3 coding DNA: TGTGCCAGCAGCCCAGAGACAGGCTCGTACGAGCAGTACTTC. Translating it yields CASSPETGSYEQYF.

This clone showed up just once. The chain carries TRBV27 and TRBJ2-3; 13 bases map to TRBD2. The CDR3 runs 16 residues. V lost 1 base, J lost 7 bases, and 5 bases stayed unmatched. Germline V lookup: CDR1 MNHEY, CDR2 SMNVEV (reference sequence). As DNA, the CDR3 is TGTGCCAGCAGTTTATTACTAGCGGGGGGGCCGCATACGCAGTATTTT. Residues: CASSLLLAGGPHTQYF.

This chain connects TRBV30 to TRBJ2-5; TRBD1 might be the D (6 bases). The germline V gene has CDR1 GTSNPN and CDR2 SVGIG (reference sequence). The CDR3 spans 16 residues. V was clipped by 3 bases and J by 1 base, with 18 bases between them. This chain's CDR3 is CAWSHTAWGLQETQYF. The CDR3 DNA is TGTGCCTGGAGCCATACGGCGTGGGGGCTCCAAGAGACCCAGTACTTC.

The rearrangement joins TRBV6-5 to TRBJ2-5, with D possibly TRBD2 on 7 matching bases. The V and J ends lost 5 bases and 5 bases respectively, with 15 bases between them. Germline CDR1 is MNHEY and CDR2 is SVGAGI. This CDR3 is built from 14 residues. In DNA, the CDR3 is TGTGCCAGCAGTGAATGGGGGGGCTGGGAGACCCAGTACTTC. Protein product: CASSEWGGWETQYF.

The count of this clone is one. This chain connects TRBV9 to TRBJ2-2, with 11 bases lining up with TRBD2. The germline gives CDR1 SGDLS, CDR2 YYNGEE. There are 17 residues in the CDR3. V lost 0 bases and J lost 0; bases outside the gene matches: 1. CDR3 bases: TGTGCCAGCAGCGTAGCTAGCGGGGGGTCGAACACCGGGGAGCTGTTTTTT. This encodes CASSVASGGSNTGELFF.

The CDR3, as DNA: TGTGCCAGCAGCGTAGGGACTAGCGGGGGGAGAAACACCGGGGAGCTGTTTTTT. As protein: CASSVGTSGGRNTGELFF. The chain uses TRBV9 and TRBJ2-2; TRBD2 aligns across 14 bases. J lost 2 bases, V lost 0 bases, and 3 bases had no gene match. CDR1 and CDR2 (germline): SGDLS, YYNGEE. The CDR3 runs 18 residues.

The genes are TRBV2 and TRBJ2-2; tentatively, D is TRBD2 (5 bases). CDR3 length equals 15 residues. Trimming stripped 7 bases from V and 5 bases from J, with 17 bases between. The germline gives CDR1 SNHLY, CDR2 FYNNEI. The CDR3 protein is CASIAPLGGTGELFF. As DNA, the CDR3 is TGTGCCAGCATCGCGCCCCTAGGCGGGACCGGGGAGCTGTTTTTT. The full variable domain, in which reference TRBV2 and TRBJ2-2 provide the parts outside the CDR3, is EPEVTQTPSHQVTQMGQEVILRCVPISNHLYFYWYRQILGQKVEFLVSFYNNEISEKSEIFDDQFSVERPDGSNFTLKIRSTKLEDSAMYFCASIAPLGGTGELFFGEGSRLTVL.

The chain carries TRBV30 and TRBJ1-1; D perhaps matches TRBD1 (5 bases). The CDR3 runs to 14 residues. Germline values: CDR1 GTSNPN, CDR2 SVGIG (reference sequence). V lost 3 bases to trimming and J lost 4 bases, with 15 bases between them. Here the CDR3 DNA reads TGTGCCTGGAGGCCAGCAGGGCAAGGCACTGAAGCTTTCTTT. Its translation: CAWRPAGQGTEAFF.

This clone has more than one count but fewer than ten. The chain employs TRBV19 and TRBJ1-1, with 8 positions matching TRBD1. This CDR3 has 15 residues. Germline-derived CDR1 and CDR2 are LNHDA and SQIVND (reference sequence). The trim removed 4 bases at V and 3 bases at J, leaving 7 bases unmatched. The CDR3 loop reads CASSTRQGQDTEAFF. CDR3 in DNA: TGTGCCAGTAGTACACGACAGGGGCAAGACACTGAAGCTTTCTTT.

CDR3 loop: CAISESTSGGGAETQYF. CDR3 DNA sequence: TGTGCCATCAGTGAGTCAACTAGCGGGGGGGGCGCAGAGACCCAGTACTTC. The chain joins TRBV10-3 to TRBJ2-5; TRBD2 agrees at 13 bases. The germline gives CDR1 ENHRY, CDR2 SYGVKD. Unmatched junction bases numbered 5, after V lost 0 bases and J lost 4 bases. The CDR3 has 17 residues.

In its sample, this clone was seen once. The chain couples TRBV11-2 to TRBJ2-4; possibly TRBD2 for D (7 bases). The V gene's germline CDR1 is SGHAT and CDR2 FQNNGV. CDR3 size: 16 residues. V gave up 6 bases and J gave up 9 bases, with 24 bases separating them. The CDR3 coding sequence is TGTGCCAGCAGACACTCCGGGGGCCGGGGGGAGGGCATTCAGTACTTC. Protein sequence: CASRHSGGRGEGIQYF.

This clone was observed a handful of times. The chain joins TRBV6-6 to TRBJ2-1; 8 bases line up with TRBD2. Trimming removed 6 bases from V and 12 bases from J; junction bases left unmatched: 4. This CDR3 is 11 amino acids long. From germline, CDR1 is MNHNY and CDR2 SVGAGI (reference sequence). The CDR3 protein is CASSPGGGQFF. CDR3 nucleotide sequence: TGTGCCAGCAGCCCCGGGGGGGGGCAGTTCTTC.

The chain is built from TRBV5-6 and TRBJ1-1; a possible D gene is TRBD1 (5 bases). The CDR3 is 14 amino acids. Trimming pared 6 bases from V and 5 bases from J, leaving 17 bases between. CDR1 SGHDT and CDR2 YYEEEE come from the germline V gene. The CDR3 loop is CASTGGVGRTEAFF. DNA for the CDR3: TGTGCCAGCACCGGGGGGGTCGGGAGGACTGAAGCTTTCTTT. The whole variable domain, filled in from reference TRBV5-6 and TRBJ1-1, reads DAGVTQSPTHLIKTRGQQVTLRCSPKSGHDTVSWYQQALGQGPQFIFQYYEEEERQRGNFPDRFSGHQFPNYSSELNVNALLLGDSALYLCASTGGVGRTEAFFGQGTRLTVV.

This sequence joins TRBV2 and TRBJ1-3, with a weak D call TRBD1 (5 bases). V lost 6 bases, J lost 9 bases, and 15 bases lay in between. CDR1 SNHLY and CDR2 FYNNEI come from the germline V gene. The CDR3 loop spans 13 amino acids. The CDR3 spells CASSPTDGGTIYF. The CDR3 region has the DNA TGTGCCAGCAGCCCTACCGACGGGGGCACCATATATTTT.

This clone was detected a few times. The chain links TRBV12-5 to TRBJ1-1, with D unresolved. V lost 7 bases and J lost 6, with 15 bases in between. This CDR3 has 13 amino acids. Germline loops: CDR1 LGHNT, CDR2 FRNRAP. The CDR3: CASVPRFPSEAFF. DNA for the CDR3: TGTGCTAGTGTCCCCAGATTTCCGTCTGAAGCTTTCTTT.

This chain links TRBV5-6 with TRBJ2-5; TRBD1 matches 9 bases. TRBJ2-7 explains the end of the DNA better; the J call may be wrong. CDR1 SGHDT and CDR2 YYEEEE come from the germline V gene. The CDR3 has 15 residues. The CDR3 here is CASSSGTGRYYEQYF. In DNA, the CDR3 is TGTGCCAGCAGCTCGGGGACAGGGCGCTACTACGAGCAGTACTTC.

The rearrangement joins TRBV6-1 to TRBJ2-7; TRBD1 is a possible D gene (6 bases). Looked up from germline, CDR1 is MNHNS and CDR2 is SASEGT. The CDR3 contains 13 residues. Trimming took 5 bases from V and 3 from J, leaving 11 bases between them. CDR3 nucleotide sequence: TGTGCCAGCAGTAGGGGGAATGGCTACGAGCAGTACTTC. Translating gives CASSRGNGYEQYF.

The chain is built from TRBV5-1 and TRBJ2-4; possibly TRBD2 for D (5 bases). Germline CDR1 and CDR2: SGHRS and YFSETQ. The V gene lost 5 bases and the J gene lost 0 bases, with 15 bases spanning the gap. The CDR3 is made up of 16 amino acids. The CDR3 DNA is TGCGCCAGCAGACACGACGGAGGACTAGCCAAAAACATTCAGTACTTC. As protein: CASRHDGGLAKNIQYF.

As concerns this clone: The junction does not match germline at one end; this may be a read error. The chain couples TRBV9 to TRBJ2-6; maybe TRBD2 (7 bases). Germline CDR1 SGDLS, CDR2 YYNGEE. The CDR3 is 18 residues long. CDR3 coding DNA: TGTGCCGGCAGCGTAGGAGAAGGGGGGGCCTTTGGGGCCAACGTCCTGACTTTC. It codes for CAGSVGEGGAFGANVLTF.